What follows describes a single TCR beta chain. Antigen unknown. The data are from a study of PD-1 blockade in classical Hodgkin lymphoma. Study summary: The nivolumab dose that patients received was 3 mg/kg, given intravenously every 2 weeks.

The repertoire was sequenced with immunoSEQ multiplex PCR; TCRdb's copy has only in-frame clones and lacks some. Of 55,000 to 80,000 clones in the sample, about 93% are singletons; the top ten hold about 7.8%. With no exception, relapse followed autologous stem cell transplantation in all patients, and brentuximab vedotin exposure varied. From germline, CDR1 is MNHEY and CDR2 SVGAGI. The V gene lost 6 bases and the J gene lost 1 base, with 14 bases spanning the gap. This CDR3 is built from 15 residues. Study-wide results and limits: According to reports, newly diagnosed patients had lower baseline TCR diversity than healthy donors, and relapsed/refractory patients had lower baseline TCR diversity still. CD4+ TCR diversity, unlike CD8+, climbed significantly by C4D1.

This rearrangement joins TRBV6-5 to TRBJ2-3; D unresolved. The sample here was peripheral blood mononuclear cells (PBMCs), taken at baseline. This receptor was taken from a human donor with classical Hodgkin lymphoma. The CDR3 nucleotides are TGTGCCAGCAGCCCGGGTGTGCCTGGCACAGATACGCAGTATTTT. It translates to CASSPGVPGTDTQYF.